The 8 T cell receptor beta chains below come from one sample, sequenced in a study of human T cells and chemical hapten exposure. MiXCR was run by TCRdb on the RACE reads, yielding one entry per CDR3 protein. The sample carries some 200,000 distinct CDR3 sequences, 25% to 30% recorded once. Time point defined: pre-sensitization, week 0. Treatment denoted: therapeutic diphenylcyclopropenone sensitization with weekly scalp DPC. This specimen consisted of whole blood, obtained in connection with sensitization to the hapten diphenylcyclopropenone (DPC). Receptors originate from a young woman with alopecia areata. Some clones in this sample may be carry-over from other donors' samples.

V usage is TRBV4-3 and J usage is TRBJ1-2; 7 bases fit TRBD1. The germline V gene encodes CDR1 LGHNA and CDR2 YSLEER. Unmatched junction bases numbered 12, after V lost 3 bases and J lost 5 bases. CDR3 length: 16 residues. CDR3 sequence reads: CASSHDRDRDLYGYTF. CDR3 DNA sequence: TGCGCCAGCAGCCATGACCGGGACAGAGACCTATATGGCTACACCTTC.

The V call is TRBV10-3, the J call TRBJ2-7; TRBD2 matches at 7 bases. Trimming at V came to 2 bases and at J to 0 bases, leaving 1 base not matched to a gene. Per germline, CDR1 ENHRY and CDR2 SYGVKD. The CDR3 length is 14 residues. CDR3 protein: CAISEREDSYEQYF. In DNA, the CDR3 is TGTGCCATCAGTGAGCGGGAGGACTCCTACGAGCAGTACTTC.

Ten or more counts support this clonotype. The chain carries TRBV3-1 and TRBJ2-1, with TRBD1 as a possible D gene (5 bases). The V gene lost 0 bases and the J gene lost 5 bases, with 17 bases spanning the gap. The CDR3 is made up of 17 amino acids. The V gene's germline CDR1 is LGHDT and CDR2 YNNKEL (reference sequence). CDR3 protein: CASSQDWGARANNEQFF. The CDR3 coding sequence is TGTGCCAGCAGCCAAGATTGGGGCGCCAGGGCAAACAATGAGCAGTTCTTC.

This clonotype was seen a handful of times. This rearrangement joins TRBV7-9 to TRBJ1-2; a weak D match, TRBD1 (6 bases). Trimming removed 5 bases at V and 0 bases at J, with 13 bases between. The length of the CDR3 is 15 residues. Looked up from germline, CDR1 is SEHNR and CDR2 is FQNEAQ (reference sequence). CDR3 sequence reads: CASSPWTAANYGYTF. The CDR3 nucleotides are TGTGCCAGCAGCCCTTGGACAGCAGCTAACTATGGCTACACCTTC.

This clonotype came up a few times. The chain has TRBV12-3 or TRBV12-4 and TRBJ1-1, with 8 bases identical to TRBD1. This CDR3 is 13 amino acids long. The junction had 6 bases not matched to a gene; V was cut back by 6 bases and J by 6 bases. The CDR3 region is CASRETGEPEAFF. DNA for the CDR3: TGTGCCAGCAGGGAGACAGGGGAGCCTGAAGCTTTCTTT.

This sequence joins TRBV6-6 and TRBJ1-5; D uncertain. CDR1 and CDR2 (germline): MNHNY, SVGAGI (reference sequence). Trimming cost V 5 bases and J 5 bases, with 4 bases left between them. The CDR3 contains 11 residues. The DNA of the CDR3 is TGTGCCAGCAGTGGCGATCAGCCCCAGCATTTT. Translation: CASSGDQPQHF.

The rearrangement joins TRBV3-1 to TRBJ1-1, with D maybe TRBD1 (6 bases). The germline CDR1 and CDR2 sequences are LGHDT and YNNKEL (reference sequence). The CDR3 is made up of 13 amino acids. V lost 4 bases, J lost 4 bases, and 10 bases lay in between. The CDR3: CASSPTGATEAFF. For the CDR3, the DNA is TGTGCCAGCAGCCCCACGGGGGCCACTGAAGCTTTCTTT.

The chain links TRBV4-2 to TRBJ1-1; D unclear. V gave up 0 bases and J gave up 2 bases, with 10 bases separating them. In germline, CDR1 is LGHNA, CDR2 YNFKEQ. The CDR3 is 15 amino acids. The CDR3 is CASSQDGDVNTEAFF. The CDR3, as DNA: TGTGCCAGCAGCCAAGATGGCGATGTTAACACTGAAGCTTTCTTT.